The rows below give T cell receptor beta chains drawn from one sample of a study of T cell responses to AZD1222 COVID-19 vaccine. Assay used: immunoSEQ multiplex PCR; TCRdb lists only in-frame clones, some missing. The data hold about 100,000 clones, with about nine tenths observed a single time. Sequenced material: peripheral blood, taken on day 0 of AZD1222 vaccination. The receptors shown here come from an adult in good health. Each CDR3 is given with its conserved first and last residue. The order of the fields is V gene, D gene, J gene, clone size, CDR3 protein, CDR3 DNA. D genes are given only for firm matches. Clone size appears in some rows only: once, few, many, or a class for an expanded clone.

V gene: TRBV4-1; D gene: TRBD1; J gene: TRBJ1-4; clone size: .; CDR3 protein: CASSRETGGYGVFGLFF; CDR3 DNA: TGCGCCAGCAGCCGGGAGACAGGGGGCTACGGGGTGTTCGGACTGTTTTTT
V gene: TRBV6-4; D gene: TRBD1; J gene: TRBJ1-4; clone size: .; CDR3 protein: CASSDFSGTGSEKLFF; CDR3 DNA: TGTGCCAGCAGTGACTTCTCCGGGACAGGGAGTGAAAAACTGTTTTTT
V gene: TRBV12-5; D gene: TRBD1; J gene: TRBJ2-3; clone size: .; CDR3 protein: CASGLDQGASDTQYF; CDR3 DNA: TGTGCTAGTGGTTTGGACCAGGGGGCCTCAGATACGCAGTATTTT
V gene: TRBV4-2; D gene: .; J gene: TRBJ2-6; clone size: .; CDR3 protein: CASSQETGSGANVLTF; CDR3 DNA: TGTGCCAGCAGCCAAGAAACGGGATCCGGGGCCAACGTCCTGACTTTC
V gene: TRBV5-6; D gene: .; J gene: TRBJ1-2; clone size: .; CDR3 protein: CASSLAGHYTF; CDR3 DNA: TGTGCCAGCAGCTTGGCCGGACACTACACCTTC
V gene: TRBV9; D gene: .; J gene: TRBJ2-7; clone size: .; CDR3 protein: CASSAGGTVEQYF; CDR3 DNA: TGTGCCAGCAGCGCTGGCGGGACGGTCGAGCAGTACTTC
V gene: TRBV5-1; D gene: TRBD1; J gene: TRBJ2-2; clone size: .; CDR3 protein: CASSLAGTGNTGELFF; CDR3 DNA: TGCGCCAGCAGCTTGGCTGGGACAGGGAACACCGGGGAGCTGTTTTTT
V gene: TRBV5-1; D gene: .; J gene: TRBJ2-7; clone size: few; CDR3 protein: CASSLFGGSSSYEQYF; CDR3 DNA: TGCGCCAGCAGCTTGTTCGGAGGATCCAGCTCCTACGAGCAGTACTTC
V gene: TRBV28; D gene: .; J gene: TRBJ1-2; clone size: once; CDR3 protein: CASSLTNYGYTF; CDR3 DNA: TGTGCCAGCAGTTTAACGAACTATGGCTACACCTTC
V gene: TRBV5-4; D gene: TRBD2; J gene: TRBJ2-1; clone size: .; CDR3 protein: CASSLFASGSNEQFF; CDR3 DNA: TGTGCCAGCAGCTTGTTCGCTAGCGGTTCCAATGAGCAGTTCTTC
V gene: TRBV13; D gene: .; J gene: TRBJ1-2; clone size: .; CDR3 protein: CASSSTGLEGGYTF; CDR3 DNA: TGTGCCAGCAGCTCCACTGGGTTAGAGGGTGGCTACACCTTC
V gene: TRBV6-2/TRBV6-3; D gene: TRBD2; J gene: TRBJ2-1; clone size: few; CDR3 protein: CASSRPGLASNEQFF; CDR3 DNA: TGTGCCAGCAGCCGGCCGGGACTAGCGAGTAATGAGCAGTTCTTC
V gene: TRBV7-2; D gene: .; J gene: TRBJ1-1; clone size: .; CDR3 protein: CASSKGQWNTEAFF; CDR3 DNA: TGTGCCAGCAGCAAAGGACAGTGGAACACTGAAGCTTTCTTT
V gene: TRBV6-2/TRBV6-3; D gene: TRBD1; J gene: TRBJ1-2; clone size: .; CDR3 protein: CASSYSGTGAYSYGYTF; CDR3 DNA: TGTGCCAGCAGTTACTCGGGGACAGGGGCCTACTCCTATGGCTACACCTTC
V gene: TRBV12-3/TRBV12-4; D gene: .; J gene: TRBJ2-2; clone size: .; CDR3 protein: CASSFQGTGELFF; CDR3 DNA: TGTGCCAGCAGTTTTCAGGGGACCGGGGAGCTGTTTTTT
V gene: TRBV7-2; D gene: .; J gene: TRBJ2-2; clone size: .; CDR3 protein: CASSFPTEHTGELFF; CDR3 DNA: TGTGCCAGCAGCTTTCCTACAGAGCACACCGGGGAGCTGTTTTTT
V gene: TRBV5-1; D gene: .; J gene: TRBJ1-3; clone size: .; CDR3 protein: CASSTDGNTIYF; CDR3 DNA: TGCGCCAGCAGCACGGACGGAAACACCATATATTTT
V gene: TRBV11-2; D gene: .; J gene: TRBJ2-5; clone size: once; CDR3 protein: CASLEQETQYF; CDR3 DNA: TGTGCCAGCCTCGAGCAAGAGACCCAGTACTTC
V gene: TRBV7-9; D gene: .; J gene: TRBJ1-2; clone size: .; CDR3 protein: CASSTPGGAIGYTF; CDR3 DNA: TGTGCCAGCAGCACCCCCGGGGGGGCGATTGGCTACACCTTC
V gene: TRBV7-3; D gene: TRBD1; J gene: TRBJ2-3; clone size: .; CDR3 protein: CASSQGWTGAPDTQYF; CDR3 DNA: TGTGCCAGCAGCCAGGGGTGGACAGGTGCCCCTGATACGCAGTATTTT
V gene: TRBV4-1; D gene: .; J gene: TRBJ2-2; clone size: .; CDR3 protein: CASSHPGGQGGSGELFF; CDR3 DNA: TGCGCCAGCAGCCATCCCGGGGGACAAGGAGGGTCCGGGGAGCTGTTTTTT
V gene: TRBV6-6; D gene: TRBD1; J gene: TRBJ1-1; clone size: .; CDR3 protein: CASSLGTGGFTEAFF; CDR3 DNA: TGTGCCAGCAGTCTCGGGACAGGGGGCTTCACTGAAGCTTTCTTT
V gene: TRBV4-1; D gene: TRBD2; J gene: TRBJ2-1; clone size: once; CDR3 protein: CASSHRASGSFEQFF; CDR3 DNA: TGCGCCAGCAGCCACAGGGCTAGCGGGAGTTTTGAGCAGTTCTTC
V gene: TRBV18; D gene: TRBD2; J gene: TRBJ2-7; clone size: .; CDR3 protein: CASSPPYAGGRYEQYF; CDR3 DNA: TGTGCCAGCTCACCACCATACGCGGGGGGACGATACGAGCAGTACTTC
V gene: TRBV27; D gene: .; J gene: TRBJ1-4; clone size: .; CDR3 protein: CASAPSRETNEKLFF; CDR3 DNA: TGTGCCAGCGCACCGAGTCGGGAGACTAATGAAAAACTGTTTTTT
V gene: TRBV29-1; D gene: TRBD1; J gene: TRBJ1-2; clone size: .; CDR3 protein: CSVDGQGGYNRGYGYTF; CDR3 DNA: TGCAGCGTAGATGGACAGGGGGGGTATAATCGAGGCTATGGCTACACCTTC
V gene: TRBV19; D gene: .; J gene: TRBJ1-3; clone size: .; CDR3 protein: CASSIVATGNTIYF; CDR3 DNA: TGTGCCAGTAGTATTGTCGCAACCGGAAACACCATATATTTT
V gene: TRBV5-5; D gene: .; J gene: TRBJ1-6; clone size: .; CDR3 protein: CASRLALVDSPLHF; CDR3 DNA: TGTGCCAGCAGACTCGCTCTCGTGGATTCACCCCTCCACTTT
V gene: TRBV28; D gene: TRBD2; J gene: TRBJ2-7; clone size: .; CDR3 protein: CASRHFSGGGYEQYF; CDR3 DNA: TGTGCCAGCAGACACTTTAGCGGGGGGGGCTACGAGCAGTACTTC
V gene: TRBV28; D gene: .; J gene: TRBJ1-3; clone size: .; CDR3 protein: CASGEQMIGNTIYF; CDR3 DNA: TGTGCCAGCGGGGAACAAATGATTGGAAACACCATATATTTT
V gene: TRBV12-2; D gene: .; J gene: TRBJ2-2; clone size: .; CDR3 protein: CASRFRHRGINTGELFF; CDR3 DNA: TGTGCAAGTCGCTTTAGGCACAGGGGGATTAACACCGGGGAGCTGTTTTTT
V gene: TRBV23-1; D gene: TRBD1; J gene: TRBJ1-5; clone size: .; CDR3 protein: CASSQPIRDRGRGQPQHF; CDR3 DNA: TGCGCCAGCAGTCAACCGATTCGGGACAGGGGGCGCGGTCAGCCCCAGCATTTT
V gene: TRBV2; D gene: .; J gene: TRBJ1-1; clone size: .; CDR3 protein: CASRGTPPRAFF; CDR3 DNA: TGTGCCAGCCGCGGGACACCCCCGCGAGCTTTCTTT
V gene: TRBV18; D gene: TRBD2; J gene: TRBJ2-1; clone size: .; CDR3 protein: CASSPGTSTRDEQFF; CDR3 DNA: TGTGCCAGCTCACCCGGGACTAGCACGAGAGATGAGCAGTTCTTC
V gene: TRBV7-9; D gene: TRBD2; J gene: TRBJ2-1; clone size: .; CDR3 protein: CASSPPGLAGGGEQFF; CDR3 DNA: TGTGCCAGCAGCCCCCCGGGACTAGCGGGGGGAGGGGAGCAGTTCTTC
V gene: TRBV5-6; D gene: TRBD1; J gene: TRBJ2-3; clone size: .; CDR3 protein: CASRTGQGVTATQYF; CDR3 DNA: TGTGCCAGCAGAACGGGACAGGGAGTGACAGCTACGCAGTATTTT
V gene: TRBV30; D gene: .; J gene: TRBJ1-1; clone size: once; CDR3 protein: CAWSGSGVGAFF; CDR3 DNA: TGTGCCTGGAGTGGGTCAGGAGTGGGAGCTTTCTTT
V gene: TRBV6-2/TRBV6-3; D gene: .; J gene: TRBJ1-2; clone size: .; CDR3 protein: CASSYRQGYGYTF; CDR3 DNA: TGTGCCAGCAGTTACCGGCAGGGCTATGGCTACACCTTC